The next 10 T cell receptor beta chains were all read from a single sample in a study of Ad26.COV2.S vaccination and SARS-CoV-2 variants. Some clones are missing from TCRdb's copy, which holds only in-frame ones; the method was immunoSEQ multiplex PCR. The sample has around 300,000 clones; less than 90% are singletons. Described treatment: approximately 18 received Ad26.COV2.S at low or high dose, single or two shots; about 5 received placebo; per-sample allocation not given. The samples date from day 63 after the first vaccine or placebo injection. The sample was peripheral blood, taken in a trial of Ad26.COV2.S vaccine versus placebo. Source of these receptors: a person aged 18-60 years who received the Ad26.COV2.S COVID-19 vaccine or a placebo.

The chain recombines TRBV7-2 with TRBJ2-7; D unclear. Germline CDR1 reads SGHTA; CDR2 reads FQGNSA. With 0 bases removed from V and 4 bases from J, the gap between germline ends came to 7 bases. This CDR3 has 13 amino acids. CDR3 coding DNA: TGTGCCAGCAGCTTAGCCCTAGTTTACGAGCAGTACTTC. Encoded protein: CASSLALVYEQYF.

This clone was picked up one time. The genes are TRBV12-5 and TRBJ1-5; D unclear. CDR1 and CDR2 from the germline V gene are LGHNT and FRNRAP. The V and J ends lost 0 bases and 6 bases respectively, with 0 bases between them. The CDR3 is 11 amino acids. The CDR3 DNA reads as TGTGCTAGTGGTTTGGTTCAGCCCCAGCATTTT. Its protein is CASGLVQPQHF.

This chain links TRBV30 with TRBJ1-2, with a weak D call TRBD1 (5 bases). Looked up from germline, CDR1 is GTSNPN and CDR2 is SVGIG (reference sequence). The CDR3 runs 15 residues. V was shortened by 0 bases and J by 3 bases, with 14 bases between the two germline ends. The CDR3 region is CAWSVGTGLYYGYTF. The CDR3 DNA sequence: TGTGCCTGGAGTGTAGGAACAGGACTATACTATGGCTACACCTTC.

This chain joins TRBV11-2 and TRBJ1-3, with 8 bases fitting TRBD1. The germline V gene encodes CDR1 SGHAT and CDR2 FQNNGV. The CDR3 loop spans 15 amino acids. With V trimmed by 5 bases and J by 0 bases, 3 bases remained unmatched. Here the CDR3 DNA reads TGTGCCAGCAGCCTGGGGACAGGCTCTGGAAACACCATATATTTT. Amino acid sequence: CASSLGTGSGNTIYF.

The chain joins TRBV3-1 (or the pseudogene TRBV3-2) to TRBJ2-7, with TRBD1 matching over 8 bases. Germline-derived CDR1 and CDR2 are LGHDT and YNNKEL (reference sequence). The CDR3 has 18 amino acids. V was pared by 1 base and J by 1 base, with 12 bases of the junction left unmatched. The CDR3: CASSQAETGAERSYEQYF. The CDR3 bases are TGTGCCAGCAGCCAAGCAGAGACAGGGGCCGAACGTTCCTACGAGCAGTACTTC.

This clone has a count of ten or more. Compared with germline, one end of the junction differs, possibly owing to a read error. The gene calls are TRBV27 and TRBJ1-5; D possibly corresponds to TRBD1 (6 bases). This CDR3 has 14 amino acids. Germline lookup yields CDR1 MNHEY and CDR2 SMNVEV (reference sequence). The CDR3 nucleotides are TGTGCCAGCACTTTACGAGGGGGAAATCAGCCCCAGCATTTT. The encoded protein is CASTLRGGNQPQHF.

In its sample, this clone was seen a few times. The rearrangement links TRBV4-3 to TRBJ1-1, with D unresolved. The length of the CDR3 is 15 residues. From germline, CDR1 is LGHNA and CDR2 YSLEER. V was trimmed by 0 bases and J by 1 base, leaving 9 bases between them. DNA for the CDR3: TGCGCCAGCAGCCAAGATTTTACCTCGAACACTGAAGCTTTCTTT. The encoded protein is CASSQDFTSNTEAFF.

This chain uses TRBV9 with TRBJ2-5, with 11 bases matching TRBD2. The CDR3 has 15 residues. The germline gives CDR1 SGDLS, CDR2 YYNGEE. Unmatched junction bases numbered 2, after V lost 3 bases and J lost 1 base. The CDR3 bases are TGTGCCAGCAGCGAAACTAGCGGGGGCCAAGAGACCCAGTACTTC. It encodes CASSETSGGQETQYF.

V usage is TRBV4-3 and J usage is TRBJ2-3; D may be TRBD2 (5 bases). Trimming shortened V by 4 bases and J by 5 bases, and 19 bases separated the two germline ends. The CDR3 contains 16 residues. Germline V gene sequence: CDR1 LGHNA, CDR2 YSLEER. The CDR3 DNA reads TGCGCCAGCAGCCGAGATTCAGCGGCGCAATTAGATACGCAGTATTTT. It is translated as CASSRDSAAQLDTQYF.

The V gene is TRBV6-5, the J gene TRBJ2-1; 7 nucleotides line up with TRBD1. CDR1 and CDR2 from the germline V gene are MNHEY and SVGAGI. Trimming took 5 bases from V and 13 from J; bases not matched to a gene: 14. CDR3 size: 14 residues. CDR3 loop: CASSKNGYGTVQFF. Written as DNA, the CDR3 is TGTGCCAGCAGTAAAAACGGTTACGGGACAGTTCAGTTCTTC.